This TCR beta chain was retrieved from a study of T cells after yellow fever vaccination. Concerning this clonotype: The target antigen is unknown.

Findings and limits, study-wide: Weaker, the secondary response peaked sooner, at day 5 versus 15. Primary-vaccination clones mostly resurfaced post-booster (about 96% CD4, under 90% CD8). Within FACS-sorted repertoires, abundant clonotypes contaminating from the bulk population could be present. Clonotypes found in both CD4 and CD8 compartments made up a small share.

CDR1 is SGHRS and CDR2 is YFSETQ in the germline V gene. This CDR3 has 15 residues. V lost 4 bases to trimming and J lost 2 bases, with 10 bases between them. TCRdb reprocessed the 5' RACE reads via MiXCR and lists one record per CDR3 protein. Among a few hundred thousand distinct CDR3 sequences, roughly a sixth were seen once, and the ten largest hold 15% to 20%. This TCR derives from a man aged 18 to 29 who received the YFV17D yellow fever vaccine. This specimen was PBMCs, taken 5 days after the first yellow fever vaccination. V is TRBV5-1 and J is TRBJ2-6; possibly TRBD1 for D (6 bases). The CDR3 region is CASSSRDTGANVLTF. DNA of the CDR3: TGCGCCAGCAGCAGCCGGGACACTGGGGCCAACGTCCTGACTTTC.